The entry that follows covers one T cell receptor beta chain sequence. What it binds is not known. Per germline, CDR1 MGHRA and CDR2 YSYEKL. Trimming at V came to 3 bases and at J to 0 bases, leaving 1 base not matched to a gene. The CDR3 is 14 amino acids. These data belong to a study of cytomegalovirus exposure and HLA in healthy donors. As for the study in general: An earlier analysis found 117 million unique TCR beta sequences from approximately 190 million T cells. Overall study findings and caveats: Per a later analysis, about 17,000 TCR beta sequences showed association with HLA alleles at 0.05 false discovery rate. TCR beta V- and J-gene trimming was later associated with a missense DCLRE1C variant.

The primer mix had 60 Vbeta and 13 Jbeta primers. Methods used by the authors: In a later analysis, roughly 86 million unique TCR beta chains included roughly 11 million shared by two or more donors. Data came from immunoSEQ multiplex PCR; TCRdb stores just in-frame clones and leaves some out. That table furnishes V, J and clone size, whereas the DNA furnished D and trimming. The table shows 140,000 to 150,000 clones, with over 75% occurring only once. The TCR originated in a man aged 40-55 years in good health and CMV-seronegative. The chain is built from TRBV4-1 and TRBJ2-7, with 8 bases identical to TRBD2. Sequences were obtained from PBMCs. The CDR3 nucleotides read TGCGCCAGCAGCCACCGGGAGGGCTCCTACGAGCAGTACTTC. This translates into CASSHREGSYEQYF.